This T cell receptor (beta chain) was retrieved from a study of technical replicates of blood from a few donors. Looked up from germline, CDR1 is SGHDT and CDR2 is YYEEEE. J gave up 7 bases and V 0 bases, and 7 bases lay outside the gene matches. The CDR3 runs 15 residues. Sequencing used immunoSEQ multiplex PCR; TCRdb keeps in-frame clones, though not all of them. The data contain around 60,000 clones, 92% of them seen just once; the ten biggest clones take up 4.3%. Sequencing was carried out using PBMCs. V and J are TRBV5-6 and TRBJ2-7; 10 nucleotides match TRBD2. This clonotype originated in a human donor in good health. Some clones in this sample may be carry-over from other donors' samples. CDR3 in amino acids: CASSLGLAGVEEQYF. The CDR3, as DNA: TGTGCCAGCAGCTTGGGGCTAGCGGGGGTGGAGGAGCAGTACTTC.